Following are 18 T cell receptor beta chains from one sample sequenced in a study of a mutant IDH1 vaccine in newly diagnosed glioma. Generated by immunoSEQ multiplex PCR, the TCRdb table keeps only in-frame clones and is missing some. The sample carries tens of thousands of clones, 75% to 90% recorded once. The antigens of these receptors remain unknown. Time point given: week 23, last vaccination. Each vaccine dose was 300 ug of mutant IDH1 20-mer peptide, with topical imiquimod. The source was PBMCs, collected from a glioma patient whose treatment included an IDH1 peptide vaccine. Every receptor here comes from a woman aged 45-60 years with glioma.

The gene calls are TRBV5-4 and TRBJ2-7; 10 positions agree with TRBD2. Germline loops: CDR1 SGHNT, CDR2 YYREEE (reference sequence). This CDR3 comprises 15 residues. Trimming took 1 base from V and 2 from J; bases not matched to a gene: 3. The CDR3 DNA reads as TGTGCCAGCAGCTTGAAAACTAGCGGGGCCTACGAGCAGTACTTC. Translation: CASSLKTSGAYEQYF.

The chain is built from TRBV7-8 and TRBJ2-7; D gene unclear. This CDR3 has 15 amino acids. V was clipped by 2 bases and J by 0 bases, with 11 bases between them. Germline loops: CDR1 SGHVS, CDR2 FQNEAQ. The CDR3 nucleotides are TGTGCCAGCAGCTTAAGTTTGGTAGCCTCCTACGAGCAGTACTTC. Translation gives CASSLSLVASYEQYF.

The chain combines TRBV5-1 with TRBJ1-6, with D unresolved. The CDR3 is made up of 14 amino acids. V was trimmed by 0 bases and J by 9 bases, leaving 10 bases between them. CDR1 and CDR2 from the germline V gene are SGHRS and YFSETQ. CDR3 loop: CASSLASNGSPLHF. The CDR3 nucleotides are TGCGCCAGCAGCTTGGCCTCTAACGGTTCACCCCTCCACTTT.

This clone was found once. The chain joins TRBV5-6 to TRBJ1-5; 7 positions match TRBD1. The CDR3 extends over 15 amino acids. In germline, CDR1 is SGHDT, CDR2 YYEEEE. With 3 bases clipped from V and 5 bases from J, the junction kept 8 bases outside the gene matches. The CDR3 DNA follows: TGTGCCAGCAGCTCATCGGGACAGAATTATCAGCCCCAGCATTTT. It translates to CASSSSGQNYQPQHF.

The chain joins TRBV6-1 to TRBJ2-3, with TRBD1 identical over 9 bases. The CDR3 totals 15 residues. CDR1 and CDR2 (germline): MNHNS, SASEGT. With 2 bases clipped from V and 4 bases from J, the junction kept 4 bases outside the gene matches. DNA for the CDR3: TGTGCCAGCAGTGAAACACAGGGGGCTTCAGATACGCAGTATTTT. Protein sequence: CASSETQGASDTQYF.

This clone was seen only a few times. This chain joins TRBV7-8 and TRBJ1-1; no reliable D call. This CDR3 is 13 amino acids long. Germline CDR1 reads SGHVS; CDR2 reads FQNEAQ. The V end was cut by 3 bases, the J end by 3 bases, with 8 bases between. CDR3 nucleotides: TGTGCCAGCAGCTTTGGCCCCTACACTGAAGCTTTCTTT. Its protein is CASSFGPYTEAFF.

This chain uses TRBV30 with TRBJ2-3; no firm D call. Trimming shortened V by 4 bases and J by 1 base, and 9 bases separated the two germline ends. The germline gives CDR1 GTSNPN, CDR2 SVGIG (reference sequence). The CDR3 consists of 13 residues. This CDR3 is CAWTAGGTDTQYF. The CDR3 bases are TGTGCCTGGACAGCAGGTGGCACAGATACGCAGTATTTT. The complete variable domain, with remaining parts taken from reference TRBV30 and TRBJ2-3, reads SQTIHQWPATLVQPVGSPLSLECTVEGTSNPNLYWYRQAAGRGLQLLFYSVGIGQISSEVPQNLSASRPQDRQFILSSKKLLLSDSGFYLCAWTAGGTDTQYFGPGTRLTVL.

The chain links TRBV2 to TRBJ1-1; 11 bases line up with TRBD1. Trimming at V came to 10 bases and at J to 1 base, leaving 8 bases not matched to a gene. Germline values: CDR1 SNHLY, CDR2 FYNNEI. The CDR3 spans 15 residues. The CDR3 reads CATKRDRGGNTEAFF. In DNA form, the CDR3 reads TGTGCCACAAAACGGGACAGGGGGGGGAACACTGAAGCTTTCTTT.

The CDR3 sequence: CASSPQDIGNTIYF. The CDR3 region has the DNA TGTGCCAGCTCACCACAGGACATTGGAAACACCATATATTTT. The chain couples TRBV18 to TRBJ1-3, with D perhaps TRBD1 (5 bases). The germline V gene has CDR1 KGHSH and CDR2 LQKENI. The CDR3 consists of 14 residues. V lost 1 base to trimming and J lost 3 bases, with 7 bases between them.

The rearrangement joins TRBV29-1 to TRBJ2-1, with 11 bases fitting TRBD2. The CDR3 contains 16 residues. The J segment lost 0 bases and the V segment lost 3 bases, leaving 4 bases of the junction unmatched. Looked up from germline, CDR1 is SQVTM and CDR2 is ANQGSEA. The CDR3 reads CSVDSGRGDSYNEQFF. The DNA of the CDR3 is TGCAGCGTTGATAGCGGGAGGGGTGACTCCTACAATGAGCAGTTCTTC.

The V and J genes are TRBV14 and TRBJ1-2; D unclear. Germline V lookup: CDR1 SGHDN, CDR2 FVKESK. The V gene lost 2 bases and the J gene lost 7 bases, with 14 bases spanning the gap. CDR3 length: 14 residues. CDR3 amino acids: CASSQTGRTIGYTF. For the CDR3, the DNA is TGTGCCAGCAGCCAAACTGGACGCACGATTGGCTACACCTTC.

V usage is TRBV11-3 and J usage is TRBJ1-6; D is possibly TRBD1 (6 bases). Germline CDR1 reads SGHNT; CDR2 reads YENEEA. The CDR3 covers 13 residues. Trimming cost V 5 bases and J 8 bases, with 10 bases left between them. Here the CDR3 reads CASSRGPDSPLHF. DNA of the CDR3: TGTGCCAGCAGCCGGGGGCCTGATTCACCCCTCCACTTT.

The chain combines TRBV2 with TRBJ2-7, with a weak D call TRBD2 (7 bases). This CDR3 has 12 amino acids. V shed 7 bases and J shed 3 bases, with 10 bases lying between them. Germline lookup yields CDR1 SNHLY and CDR2 FYNNEI. The CDR3 sequence: CASNRDYYEQYF. In DNA, the CDR3 is TGTGCCAGCAACAGGGACTACTACGAGCAGTACTTC.

This chain joins TRBV28 and TRBJ1-2, with 8 bases aligning to TRBD1. The CDR3 is 13 residues long. Looked up from germline, CDR1 is MDHEN and CDR2 is SYDVKM. Germline trimming cut 10 bases from V and 2 bases from J; bases unmatched to any gene: 6. This chain's CDR3 is CATETGANYGYTF. The CDR3 DNA reads as TGTGCCACCGAGACAGGGGCGAACTATGGCTACACCTTC.

The chain is built from TRBV19 and TRBJ1-5, with D possibly matching TRBD1 (5 bases). In germline, CDR1 is LNHDA, CDR2 SQIVND (reference sequence). The CDR3 has 15 residues. Trimming took 6 bases from V and 0 from J, leaving 12 bases between them. Here the CDR3 DNA reads TGTGCCAGTAGCCCGCGGCAGGGTAGCAATCAGCCCCAGCATTTT. Its protein is CASSPRQGSNQPQHF.

The chain combines TRBV7-3 with TRBJ2-2; TRBD2 agrees at 7 bases. The CDR3 runs 16 residues. With V trimmed by 1 base and J by 4 bases, 6 bases remained unmatched. Germline V gene data show CDR1 as SGHTA and CDR2 as FQGTGA. The DNA for the CDR3 is TGTGCCAGCAGCTTAATGGGGAGGGAACCCACCGGGGAGCTGTTTTTT. It encodes CASSLMGREPTGELFF. Supplemented by reference TRBV7-3 and TRBJ2-2, the full variable domain reads GAGVSQTPSNKVTEKGKYVELRCDPISGHTALYWYRQSLGQGPEFLIYFQGTGAADDSGLPNDRFFAVRPEGSVSTLKIQRTERGDSAVYLCASSLMGREPTGELFFGEGSRLTVL.

The genes are TRBV30 and TRBJ1-4; D is uncertain. The V end was cut by 0 bases, the J end by 7 bases, with 12 bases between. The germline V gene encodes CDR1 GTSNPN and CDR2 SVGIG (reference sequence). CDR3 length: 14 amino acids. CDR3 nucleotides: TGTGCCTGGAGTGTAGGTACGGGTCGTGAAAAACTGTTTTTT. Protein: CAWSVGTGREKLFF.

The chain links TRBV18 to TRBJ1-4; D may be TRBD1 (5 bases). This CDR3 region has 16 residues. Germline values: CDR1 KGHSH, CDR2 LQKENI. The V gene lost 2 bases and the J gene lost 8 bases, with 18 bases spanning the gap. CDR3 in DNA: TGTGCCAGCTCACCAAGGTTCGAGCGTCAGGGAGAAAAACTGTTTTTT. Encoded protein: CASSPRFERQGEKLFF.